Shown below are 25 T cell receptor beta chains from a single sample sequenced in a study of glioma-infiltrating T cells. The iRepertoire nested amplicon-rescue multiplex PCR amplified TCR alpha and beta CDR3s from RNA. Each CDR3 protein is one row after TCRdb ran MiXCR on the multiplex PCR reads. The repertoire holds 93,000 or so distinct CDR3 sequences, with 29% as singletons. The material sequenced was glioma tissue, nonneoplastic brain tissue, or PBMCs (not recorded which). These receptors all stem from a human donor with low-grade glioma or glioblastoma, undergoing nonglioma brain surgery, or in good health (not recorded which).

This clonotype was counted ten times or more. This chain uses TRBV28 with TRBJ2-3; D unclear. The CDR3 contains 12 residues. Germline values: CDR1 MDHEN, CDR2 SYDVKM. V lost 7 bases and J lost 2, with 7 bases in between. CDR3 DNA sequence: TGTGCCAGCACTCGCTTCACAGATACGCAGTATTTT. It translates to CASTRFTDTQYF.

This clonotype has at least ten counts. The chain links TRBV6-1 to TRBJ1-5; no definite D call. There are 15 residues in the CDR3. Germline V gives CDR1 MNHNS, CDR2 SASEGT. V was cut by 6 bases and J by 1 base, with 13 bases left in between. In nucleotides, the CDR3 is TGTGCCAGCAGAGATGGTAGGGTGAGCAATCAGCCCCAGCATTTT. Translated, it gives CASRDGRVSNQPQHF.

This clonotype was seen repeatedly, ten times or more. This sequence joins TRBV5-4 and TRBJ2-7; D possibly uses TRBD1 or TRBD2 (5 bases each). Trimming stripped 0 bases from V and 5 bases from J, with 12 bases between. The CDR3 runs to 14 residues. Looked up from germline, CDR1 is SGHNT and CDR2 is YYREEE (reference sequence). The CDR3 is CASSLANRGDEQYF. The CDR3 DNA reads as TGTGCCAGCAGCTTGGCCAACAGAGGGGACGAGCAGTACTTC.

This clonotype came up many times. The J gene is TRBJ2-2, the V gene TRBV14; D not resolved. The V end lost 1 base, the J end lost 3 bases, and 6 bases lay between the germline ends. CDR1 is SGHDN and CDR2 is FVKESK in the germline V gene. This CDR3 contains 14 residues. CDR3 nucleotide sequence: TGTGCCAGCAGCCAAGTCACTTACACCGGGGAGCTGTTTTTT. Translating it yields CASSQVTYTGELFF.

This clonotype was found many times. The rearrangement joins TRBV7-2 to TRBJ2-3; D not resolved. Germline assignment: CDR1 SGHTA and CDR2 FQGNSA. Trimming took off 5 bases at V and 10 bases at J, with 10 bases between the two ends. The CDR3 covers 11 residues. CDR3 DNA: TGTGCCAGCAGCGAATGGAGTGCGCAGTATTTT. Amino acids: CASSEWSAQYF. Supplemented by reference TRBV7-2 and TRBJ2-3, the full variable domain reads GAGVSQSPSNKVTEKGKDVELRCDPISGHTALYWYRQSLGQGLEFLIYFQGNSAPDKSGLPSDRFSAERTGGSVSTLTIQRTQQEDSAVYLCASSEWSAQYFGPGTRLTVL.

The rearrangement uses TRBV4-3 and TRBJ2-4; D tentatively fits TRBD1 or TRBD2 (6 bases each). The CDR3 contains 16 residues. Trimming removed 1 base at V and 3 bases at J, with 13 bases between. The germline CDR1 and CDR2 sequences are LGHNA and YSLEER. The CDR3, as DNA: TGCGCCAGCAGCCAAGCCTCGGGGGCCGGCAAAAACATTCAGTACTTC. It yields the protein CASSQASGAGKNIQYF.

This clonotype was recorded at least ten times. In nucleotides, the CDR3 is TGCAGTGCTAGGGTGGTTAGGGACAGCGACACACTTCCCTCGGGTCAGCCCCAGCATTTT. Its translation is CSARVVRDSDTLPSGQPQHF. V usage is TRBV20-1 and J usage is TRBJ1-5; 7 bases map to TRBD1. The CDR3 extends over 20 amino acids. The germline gives CDR1 DFQATT, CDR2 SNEGSKA (reference sequence). J lost 6 bases, V lost 3 bases, and 26 bases had no gene match.

At least ten counts were recorded for this clonotype. This chain joins TRBV19 and TRBJ2-1; D unclear. The CDR3 loop spans 10 amino acids. Germline-derived CDR1 and CDR2 are LNHDA and SQIVND (reference sequence). V lost 8 bases and J lost 3, with 2 bases in between. The CDR3: CASGYNEQFF. For the CDR3, the DNA is TGTGCCAGTGGCTACAATGAGCAGTTCTTC. Looking up the rest from reference TRBV19 and TRBJ2-1 gives the full variable domain: DGGITQSPKYLFRKEGQNVTLSCEQNLNHDAMYWYRQDPGQGLRLIYYSQIVNDFQKGDIAEGYSVSREKKESFPLTVTSAQKNPTAFYLCASGYNEQFFGPGTRLTVL.

This clonotype was seen once. This may be a read error, as it is one base from a much larger clone. This chain uses TRBV20-1 with TRBJ2-7; 8 positions agree with TRBD2. CDR1 DFQATT and CDR2 SNEGSKA come from the germline V gene (reference sequence). This CDR3 is 15 amino acids long. V gave up 4 bases and J gave up 6 bases; unmatched junction bases: 14. The CDR3 sequence is CSAKQGRGGSGEQYF. The CDR3, as DNA: TGCAGTGCTAAGCAGGGACGGGGGGGCTCAGGCGAGCAGTACTTC.

A single count supports this clonotype. The CDR3 does not close with the conserved phenylalanine or tryptophan, likely indicating a read error. CDR3 amino acids: CSAAGIGGETQYL. For the CDR3, the DNA is TGCAGTGCTGCCGGGATAGGGGGAGAGACCCAGTACTTG. The genes are TRBV20-1 and TRBJ2-7; TRBD1 might be the D (6 bases). TRBJ2-5 matches the DNA end more closely, so the J call is doubtful. The CDR3 consists of 13 residues. From germline, CDR1 is DFQATT and CDR2 SNEGSKA (reference sequence).

The table lists this clonotype with many counts. The gene calls are TRBV6-1 and TRBJ1-5; perhaps TRBD1 as D (5 bases). CDR1 is MNHNS, CDR2 SASEGT, per germline. The CDR3 consists of 17 residues. V shed 6 bases and J shed 4 bases, with 22 bases lying between them. CDR3 nucleotide sequence: TGTGCCAGCAGAAGCAGACAACCTCTGACAGAGAATCAGCCCCAGCATTTT. Residues: CASRSRQPLTENQPQHF.

This clonotype was recorded once. The J gene is TRBJ2-7, the V gene TRBV7-2, with 8 bases that match TRBD2. With the DNA end fitting TRBJ2-1 better, the J assignment may be wrong. In germline, CDR1 is SGHTA, CDR2 FQGNSA. This CDR3 is 15 amino acids long. The CDR3 DNA reads TGTGCCAGCAGCTGCCGACTAGCGTCGGAGACTGAGCAGTTCTTC. Its translation is CASSCRLASETEQFF.

In its sample, this clonotype was seen a few times. CDR3 DNA sequence: TGCAGTGCTAGAGCCCCCCCGGGACAGCCCTCTAACTATGGCTACACCTTC. Translated, it gives CSARAPPGQPSNYGYTF. V is TRBV20-1 and J is TRBJ1-2; TRBD1 matches 7 bases. The germline CDR1 and CDR2 sequences are DFQATT and SNEGSKA (reference sequence). The CDR3 loop spans 17 amino acids. V lost 1 base to trimming and J lost 0 bases; unmatched junction nucleotides: 11.

With respect to this clonotype: This may stem from a read error, because a much larger clone lies one nucleotide away. This rearrangement joins TRBV20-1 to TRBJ1-4, with 9 bases matching TRBD1. CDR1 is DFQATT, CDR2 SNEGSKA, per germline (reference sequence). CDR3 length: 12 residues. V shed 4 bases and J 8 bases; nucleotides not matched to a gene: 2. This CDR3 reads CSAKGQGEKLFF. CDR3 coding DNA: TGCAGTGCTAAGGGACAGGGAGAAAAACTGTTTTTT.

Concerning this clonotype: This may come from a read error, since a much larger clone is one base off. The V gene is TRBV18, the J gene TRBJ2-5; perhaps TRBD1 as D (6 bases). Looked up from germline, CDR1 is KGHSH and CDR2 is LQKENI. The CDR3 extends over 14 amino acids. CDR3 DNA sequence: TGTGCCAGCTCACTAGGGGGACCCCAAGAGAACCAGTACTTC. It translates to CASSLGGPQENQYF.

Concerning this clonotype: A read error is possible here, since a much larger clone lies one base away. The chain recombines TRBV6-2 or TRBV6-3 with TRBJ2-5; 10 positions match TRBD2. Per the germline V gene, CDR1 is MNHEY and CDR2 is SVGEGT. The CDR3 has 15 amino acids. The CDR3 is CASSYSSTSGSPRKF. The CDR3 bases are TGTGCCAGCAGTTACTCATCGACTAGCGGGTCCCCTCGGAAATTC.

The chain joins TRBV12-3 or TRBV12-4 to TRBJ2-5, with TRBD2 identical over 15 bases. The V segment lost 6 bases and the J segment 5 bases; nucleotides outside the gene matches: 4. CDR3 length equals 15 residues. The CDR3 region is CASRGLAGGSETQYF. DNA of the CDR3: TGTGCCAGCAGGGGACTAGCGGGGGGCTCGGAGACCCAGTACTTC.

In the case of this clonotype: A much bigger clone sits one base away, suggesting this may be a read error. J is TRBJ1-5 and V is TRBV3-1; D unclear. The CDR3 spans 15 residues. Germline V lookup: CDR1 LGHDT, CDR2 YNNKEL (reference sequence). V gave up 6 bases and J gave up 0 bases, with 12 bases separating them. The CDR3 loop reads CASSDQRRSNQPQHF. Here the CDR3 DNA reads TGTGCCAGCAGTGATCAGCGACGTAGCAATCAGCCCCAGCATTTT. Complete variable domain (other parts from reference TRBV3-1 and TRBJ1-5): DTAVSQTPKYLVTQMGNDKSIKCEQNLGHDTMYWYKQDSKKFLKIMFSYNNKELIINETVPNRFSPKSPDKAHLNLHINSLELGDSAVYFCASSDQRRSNQPQHFGDGTRLSIL.

At least ten counts were recorded for this clonotype. This chain connects TRBV7-2 to TRBJ2-3, with 11 bases that match TRBD2. The J segment lost 2 bases and the V segment lost 2 bases, leaving 6 bases of the junction unmatched. CDR3 length: 17 residues. The germline gives CDR1 SGHTA, CDR2 FQGNSA. The CDR3 spells CASSLQGTSGHTDTQYF. The DNA of the CDR3 is TGTGCCAGCAGCTTACAGGGGACTAGCGGTCACACAGATACGCAGTATTTT.

The V call is TRBV29-1, the J call TRBJ1-2, with 7 nucleotides matching TRBD1. Germline CDR1 is SQVTM and CDR2 is ANQGSEA. V trimming: 0 bases; J trimming: 4 bases; junction bases outside the gene matches: 8. This CDR3 region has 15 residues. CDR3 protein: CSVEEAVAGGYGYTF. As DNA, the CDR3 is TGCAGCGTTGAAGAAGCAGTCGCAGGGGGCTATGGCTACACCTTC.

This clonotype appeared a few times. The chain recombines TRBV2 with TRBJ2-5; TRBD1 matches at 8 bases. This CDR3 region has 16 residues. From germline, CDR1 is SNHLY and CDR2 FYNNEI. With 2 bases clipped from V and 5 bases from J, the junction kept 10 bases outside the gene matches. The CDR3 loop reads CASSESPGQVQETQYF. CDR3 sequence (DNA): TGTGCCAGCAGTGAATCTCCGGGACAGGTCCAGGAGACCCAGTACTTC.

About this clonotype itself: This could be a read error, since a much larger clone is one nucleotide away. The chain is built from TRBV7-2 and TRBJ2-3; TRBD1 matches at 10 bases. The CDR3 is 16 residues long. Germline values: CDR1 SGHTA, CDR2 FQGNSA. With 5 bases clipped from V and 6 bases from J, the junction kept 11 bases outside the gene matches. CDR3 protein: CASSPGTGVFMDTQYF. CDR3 bases: TGTGCCAGCAGCCCCGGGACAGGGGTTTTCATGGATACGCAGTATTTT.

In its sample, this clonotype was seen many times. The CDR3 nucleotides are TGTGCCAGCAGGAAAACGACAGTTGAAGCTTTCTTT. Translating it yields CASRKTTVEAFF. V is TRBV6-1 and J is TRBJ1-1, with D possibly matching TRBD1 (5 bases). Germline V gene lookup returns CDR1 MNHNS and CDR2 SASEGT. Trimming pared 6 bases from V and 7 bases from J, leaving 12 bases between. CDR3 length: 12 residues.

This clonotype has only a few counts. The V gene is TRBV12-3 or TRBV12-4, the J gene TRBJ2-5, with TRBD2 matching over 8 bases. CDR3 size: 14 residues. Germline trimming cut 7 bases from V and 4 bases from J; bases unmatched to any gene: 8. The CDR3, as DNA: TGTGCCAGCACCGTTTCCGGGACTAGAGAGACCCAGTACTTC. Residues: CASTVSGTRETQYF.

The chain is built from TRBV19 and TRBJ2-7, with TRBD2 matching 7 bases. J lost 4 bases, V lost 2 bases, and 2 bases had no gene match. The CDR3 totals 13 residues. Per germline, CDR1 LNHDA and CDR2 SQIVND (reference sequence). This CDR3 reads CASSIIGRYEQYF. CDR3 sequence (DNA): TGTGCCAGTAGTATAATCGGGAGGTACGAGCAGTACTTC.